These 32 T cell receptor beta chains were sequenced from one sample in a study of T cell clones after liver transplantation. Data came from immunoSEQ multiplex PCR; TCRdb stores just in-frame clones and leaves some out. Here the sample spans nearly 55,000 clones, roughly 80% being singletons. The sample consisted of CD4+ T cells from blood, taken before liver transplant. The source of these receptors is a human donor who received a liver transplant.

V gene TRBV29-1 combines with J gene TRBJ1-5, with D maybe TRBD1 (5 bases). Germline V gene lookup returns CDR1 SQVTM and CDR2 ANQGSEA. Trimming removed 6 bases at V and 2 bases at J, with 11 bases between. The CDR3 runs 13 residues. The CDR3 sequence is CSVDTGGNQPQHF. The CDR3 DNA reads TGCAGCGTGGACACAGGAGGCAATCAGCCCCAGCATTTT.

This clone was counted between two and nine times. V is TRBV28 and J is TRBJ2-3, with TRBD1 identical over 7 bases. The V and J ends lost 4 bases and 3 bases, in that order; junction bases with no gene match: 10. CDR1 and CDR2 from the germline V gene are MDHEN and SYDVKM. There are 16 residues in the CDR3. In DNA form, the CDR3 reads TGTGCCAGCAGTTCCCCAGGGGGTTTAAGAACAGATACGCAGTATTTT. Its protein is CASSSPGGLRTDTQYF.

The rearrangement links TRBV19 to TRBJ1-5; TRBD1 is a possible D gene (6 bases). Germline CDR1 and CDR2: LNHDA and SQIVND (reference sequence). CDR3 length equals 13 residues. V gave up 7 bases and J gave up 4 bases, with 11 bases separating them. The CDR3 reads CASTLDRNQPQHF. The CDR3 DNA is TGTGCCAGTACCTTAGACAGGAATCAGCCCCAGCATTTT.

This clone was counted a single time. V and J are TRBV4-2 and TRBJ2-3; TRBD2 agrees at 8 bases. CDR3 length: 16 amino acids. V shed 1 base, J shed 4 bases, and the junction held 7 bases outside the gene matches. Germline CDR1 reads LGHNA; CDR2 reads YNFKEQ. CDR3 sequence: CASSQVSAGGSDTQYF. DNA for the CDR3: TGTGCCAGCAGCCAAGTCTCGGCGGGGGGTTCAGATACGCAGTATTTT.

CDR3: CASSGGRPHEQYF. Written as DNA, the CDR3 is TGTGCCAGTTCAGGCGGGCGGCCCCACGAGCAGTACTTC. The genes are TRBV19 and TRBJ2-7; D may be TRBD2 (5 bases). CDR3 length equals 13 residues. Germline CDR1 is LNHDA and CDR2 is SQIVND (reference sequence). Trimming cost V 8 bases and J 5 bases, with 16 bases left between them.

The CDR3 region is CASSKEGIAGDNEQFF. Here the CDR3 DNA reads TGCGCCAGCAGCAAAGAAGGTATAGCGGGGGACAATGAGCAGTTCTTC. The V call is TRBV5-1, the J call TRBJ2-1, with 9 bases fitting TRBD2. Trimming removed 4 bases from V and 5 bases from J; junction bases left unmatched: 10. The CDR3 has 16 residues. CDR1 is SGHRS and CDR2 is YFSETQ in the germline V gene.

J is TRBJ1-4 and V is TRBV5-1, with D possibly matching TRBD1 (5 bases). CDR1 is SGHRS and CDR2 is YFSETQ in the germline V gene. The CDR3 contains 15 residues. Trimming left V 4 bases short and J 3 bases short, with 13 bases between. The CDR3 DNA is TGCGCCAGCAGCGCGGCTACGGGACCTAATGAAAAACTGTTTTTT. It encodes CASSAATGPNEKLFF.

This CDR3 reads CASSPGQNYGYTF. CDR3 coding DNA: TGTGCCAGCAGTCCAGGACAGAATTATGGCTACACCTTC. This chain links TRBV28 with TRBJ1-2; possibly TRBD1 for D (6 bases). CDR1 MDHEN and CDR2 SYDVKM come from the germline V gene. The V and J ends lost 5 bases and 5 bases respectively, with 12 bases between them. The CDR3 runs 13 residues.

The V gene is TRBV7-3, the J gene TRBJ1-3; D is unresolved. The CDR3 runs to 14 residues. Looked up from germline, CDR1 is SGHTA and CDR2 is FQGTGA. V shed 2 bases and J shed 0 bases, with 5 bases lying between them. CDR3 sequence: CASSLAGSGNTIYF. The DNA of the CDR3 is TGTGCCAGCAGCTTAGCGGGCTCTGGAAACACCATATATTTT.

V gene TRBV28 combines with J gene TRBJ1-3, with TRBD1 matching over 7 bases. Looked up from germline, CDR1 is MDHEN and CDR2 is SYDVKM. V lost 2 bases to trimming and J lost 8 bases; unmatched junction nucleotides: 3. The CDR3 totals 13 residues. CDR3 loop: CASSLPRGDTIYF. The CDR3 region has the DNA TGTGCCAGCAGTTTACCCAGGGGGGACACCATATATTTT.

This chain uses TRBV9 with TRBJ2-7, with TRBD2 matching 10 bases. Trimming cost V 0 bases and J 2 bases; bases outside gene matches: 11. The germline gives CDR1 SGDLS, CDR2 YYNGEE. There are 18 residues in the CDR3. As DNA, the CDR3 is TGTGCCAGCAGCGTAGAGGCTAGCGGGAGCGTCGTTGCCTACGAGCAGTACTTC. Residues: CASSVEASGSVVAYEQYF.

The CDR3 sequence is CASSLAGSPGANVLTF. The CDR3 region has the DNA TGCGCCAGCAGCTTGGCCGGAAGTCCTGGGGCCAACGTCCTGACTTTC. The chain has TRBV5-1 and TRBJ2-6; D not certain. V gave up 0 bases and J gave up 2 bases, with 9 bases separating them. Germline CDR1 and CDR2: SGHRS and YFSETQ. The CDR3 length is 16 residues.

CDR3 residues: CSVVISGANVLTF. CDR3 DNA sequence: TGCAGCGTTGTCATCTCTGGGGCCAACGTCCTGACTTTC. The rearrangement links TRBV29-1 to TRBJ2-6, with D unresolved. Trimming cost V 4 bases and J 0 bases, with 4 bases left between them. The length of the CDR3 is 13 residues. Germline lookup yields CDR1 SQVTM and CDR2 ANQGSEA.

This clone occurred once. The CDR3 sequence: CASSTRTADTQYF. DNA for the CDR3: TGTGCCAGCAGCACGAGGACGGCAGATACGCAGTATTTT. The rearrangement uses TRBV7-3 and TRBJ2-3; D is uncertain. CDR3 length: 13 residues. Germline loops: CDR1 SGHTA, CDR2 FQGTGA. Trimming removed 5 bases from V and 4 bases from J, with 10 bases in between.

The chain employs TRBV11-2 and TRBJ2-1, with 8 bases identical to TRBD2. The CDR3 runs to 15 residues. V lost 5 bases, J lost 10 bases, and 13 bases stayed unmatched. The V gene's germline CDR1 is SGHAT and CDR2 FQNNGV. The CDR3 region is CASSQQVAGTEEQFF. The CDR3 DNA sequence: TGTGCCAGCAGCCAGCAGGTAGCGGGAACAGAGGAGCAGTTCTTC.

The rearrangement uses TRBV7-2 and TRBJ2-1, with 9 positions matching TRBD2. CDR3 size: 15 residues. Per germline, CDR1 SGHTA and CDR2 FQGNSA. Losses at the gene ends were 2 bases for V and 5 bases for J; bases not matched to a gene: 4. CDR3 nucleotides: TGTGCCAGCAGCTTATCCGGGACTAGCAACAATGAGCAGTTCTTC. Translating gives CASSLSGTSNNEQFF.

The chain carries TRBV9 and TRBJ2-3; D might be TRBD1 (6 bases). Per the germline V gene, CDR1 is SGDLS and CDR2 is YYNGEE. V lost 4 bases to trimming and J lost 6 bases, with 6 bases between them. The CDR3 is 11 residues long. The CDR3 loop is CASSRGDTQYF. The CDR3 DNA follows: TGTGCCAGCAGCAGGGGGGATACGCAGTATTTT.

The chain employs TRBV27 and TRBJ2-3, with 14 bases lining up with TRBD2. CDR1 is MNHEY, CDR2 SMNVEV, per germline (reference sequence). The length of the CDR3 is 14 residues. V gave up 11 bases and J gave up 3 bases; unmatched junction bases: 4. The CDR3 loop reads CASGLAGGTDTQYF. CDR3 sequence (DNA): TGTGCCTCCGGACTAGCGGGAGGAACAGATACGCAGTATTTT.

This CDR3 reads CASSLVGRSTDTQYF. The CDR3 DNA is TGTGCCAGCAGCTTAGTAGGCCGAAGCACAGATACGCAGTATTTT. V gene TRBV7-8 combines with J gene TRBJ2-3, with D unclear. Trimming removed 1 base from V and 0 bases from J, with 8 bases in between. The CDR3 sequence is 15 residues long. Per germline, CDR1 SGHVS and CDR2 FQNEAQ.

This clone appeared a single time. The genes are TRBV6-1 and TRBJ1-1; 7 nucleotides agree with TRBD1. J lost 1 base, V lost 7 bases, and 6 bases had no gene match. Germline loops: CDR1 MNHNS, CDR2 SASEGT. This CDR3 region has 14 residues. This CDR3 reads CASIRGQRNTEAFF. The DNA of the CDR3 is TGTGCCAGCATTAGGGGGCAAAGGAACACTGAAGCTTTCTTT.

V and J are TRBV9 and TRBJ2-7, with D possibly called TRBD1 or TRBD2 (5 bases each). V was shortened by 3 bases and J by 3 bases, with 13 bases between the two germline ends. CDR3 length: 14 amino acids. Germline V gene lookup returns CDR1 SGDLS and CDR2 YYNGEE. The CDR3 loop reads CASSGGPGGYEQYF. In nucleotides, the CDR3 is TGTGCCAGCAGCGGAGGCCCTGGGGGCTACGAGCAGTACTTC.

J is TRBJ2-2 and V is TRBV5-1; 8 nucleotides agree with TRBD1. The germline CDR1 and CDR2 sequences are SGHRS and YFSETQ. The V gene end was trimmed by 6 bases and the J gene end by 7 bases; junction bases not matched to a gene: 11. The CDR3 is 15 amino acids. The CDR3 loop reads CASKFLAGGGGELFF. The CDR3 nucleotides read TGCGCCAGCAAGTTCCTCGCAGGGGGCGGCGGGGAGCTGTTTTTT.

V usage is TRBV10-3 and J usage is TRBJ1-5, with a weak D call TRBD1 (5 bases). CDR3 size: 13 residues. In germline, CDR1 is ENHRY, CDR2 SYGVKD. Between the trimmed V and J ends, which lost 2 bases and 5 bases, there was a span of 7 bases. This chain's CDR3 is CAISEVRDQPQHF. CDR3 nucleotide sequence: TGTGCCATCAGTGAGGTCAGGGATCAGCCCCAGCATTTT.

The gene calls are TRBV28 and TRBJ2-7, with a tentative D call TRBD1 (6 bases). With 5 bases removed from V and 12 bases from J, the gap between germline ends came to 17 bases. Germline lookup yields CDR1 MDHEN and CDR2 SYDVKM. CDR3 size: 12 residues. The CDR3 region is CASSAGQWFVYF. Written as DNA, the CDR3 is TGTGCCAGCAGTGCCGGACAGTGGTTCGTGTACTTC.

A few counts support this clone. The genes are TRBV10-3 and TRBJ2-7; D may be TRBD1 or TRBD2 (5 bases each). This CDR3 region has 15 residues. Germline lookup yields CDR1 ENHRY and CDR2 SYGVKD. The germline V and J ends were trimmed by 3 bases and 1 base, with 13 bases remaining between them. In DNA form, the CDR3 reads TGTGCCATCAGTGATCCCGGGACGGATTCCTACGAGCAGTACTTC. Amino acid sequence: CAISDPGTDSYEQYF.

The V and J genes are TRBV6-5 and TRBJ2-7; 10 nucleotides line up with TRBD1. The CDR3 length is 12 residues. CDR1 is MNHEY, CDR2 SVGAGI, per germline. The trim removed 8 bases at V and 6 bases at J, leaving 4 bases unmatched. CDR3 protein: CASGDRGLEQYF. CDR3 DNA sequence: TGTGCCAGCGGAGACAGGGGGCTCGAGCAGTACTTC.

The chain joins TRBV6-5 to TRBJ2-3; the D gene is possibly TRBD2 (5 bases). Looked up from germline, CDR1 is MNHEY and CDR2 is SVGAGI. V lost 5 bases and J lost 0, with 9 bases in between. The CDR3 consists of 14 residues. The CDR3 nucleotides are TGTGCCAGCAGTCCCAAGCGGAGCACAGATACGCAGTATTTT. This translates into CASSPKRSTDTQYF.

The chain combines TRBV5-1 with TRBJ2-7; D is undetermined. The CDR3 is made up of 12 amino acids. Germline assignment: CDR1 SGHRS and CDR2 YFSETQ. Trimming removed 0 bases at V and 7 bases at J, with 8 bases between. CDR3 bases: TGCGCCAGCAGCTTGGCCAACTCTGAGCAGTACTTC. Translation gives CASSLANSEQYF.

This clone was detected a few times. The chain joins TRBV11-3 to TRBJ2-1; the match to TRBD1 covers 10 bases. V gave up 4 bases and J gave up 4 bases; unmatched junction bases: 4. CDR1 SGHNT and CDR2 YENEEA come from the germline V gene. The CDR3 is 15 amino acids. This CDR3 reads CASSSGTGAYNEQFF. The CDR3 DNA is TGTGCCAGCAGCTCTGGGACAGGGGCTTACAATGAGCAGTTCTTC.

The gene calls are TRBV7-9 and TRBJ2-2, with TRBD2 identical over 8 bases. CDR1 and CDR2 (germline): SEHNR, FQNEAQ (reference sequence). The CDR3 runs to 15 residues. Here the CDR3 DNA reads TGTGCTACAAGCGCGGGGGGCGCGAACACCGGGGAGCTGTTTTTT. Translation gives CATSAGGANTGELFF.

This chain joins TRBV28 and TRBJ2-7; 9 nucleotides align to TRBD2. The germline V gene has CDR1 MDHEN and CDR2 SYDVKM. The junction had 9 bases not matched to a gene; V was cut back by 4 bases and J by 2 bases. CDR3 length equals 16 residues. DNA of the CDR3: TGTGCCAGCAGTTCGAAGCGGGAGGTGAGCCCCTACGAGCAGTACTTC. It is translated as CASSSKREVSPYEQYF.

This chain connects TRBV7-9 to TRBJ2-7; TRBD1 agrees at 11 bases. Germline V gene data show CDR1 as SEHNR and CDR2 as FQNEAQ (reference sequence). Germline trimming cut 4 bases from V and 5 bases from J; bases unmatched to any gene: 4. The CDR3 has 14 residues. CDR3 region: CASSSRTGGDEQYF. DNA of the CDR3: TGTGCCAGCAGCTCACGGACAGGGGGCGACGAGCAGTACTTC.